Sequencing of this T cell receptor beta chain was carried out in a study of beta chain features in type 1 diabetes. Study at large: In age, gender and cell yields, patients were similar to healthy donors.

CD45RO/CCR7/CD25/CD127/CD95/CD27 sorting isolated CD4+ naive, central memory, regulatory and stem cell-like memory cells. Reverse transcribing all isolated RNA meant expressed TCRB transcripts were sequenced. Sequencing was performed with immunoSEQ multiplex PCR; in TCRdb, only in-frame clones are kept and a portion is missing. This table holds about 410,000 clones, approximately 15% found once. The CDR3 totals 15 residues. J was trimmed by 6 bases and V by 3 bases; bases with no gene match: 8. The germline V gene encodes CDR1 SGHTA and CDR2 FQGNSA. The sequenced sample was naive CD4+ T cells from blood. The rearrangement joins TRBV7-2 to TRBJ2-7, with 10 bases that match TRBD1. This TCR derives from a man aged 25-45 years in good health. CDR3 residues: CASSFLDRGPVEQYF. The CDR3 DNA reads as TGTGCCAGCAGCTTCCTCGACAGGGGGCCCGTCGAGCAGTACTTC.